These 12 T cell receptor beta chains were sequenced from one sample in a study of T cell repertoires in ileal Crohn's disease. Using immunoSEQ multiplex PCR, the repertoire was profiled, and TCRdb retains in-frame clones only, with some absent. The sample yields roughly 13,000 clones, 70% to 80% seen once. The sample taken for sequencing was ileal tissue. The origin of the receptors is an adult with Crohn's disease.

The rearrangement links TRBV28 to TRBJ2-5; D call uncertain. V gave up 3 bases and J gave up 5 bases, with 19 bases separating them. Germline V gives CDR1 MDHEN, CDR2 SYDVKM. CDR3 length equals 16 residues. This CDR3 is CASSFEKRVITETQYF. As DNA, the CDR3 is TGTGCCAGCAGTTTTGAAAAAAGGGTTATTACGGAGACCCAGTACTTC.

The chain carries TRBV11-2 and TRBJ1-2; D call uncertain. The CDR3 is 15 residues long. The V end was cut by 0 bases, the J end by 2 bases, with 10 bases between. The germline V gene has CDR1 SGHAT and CDR2 FQNNGV. CDR3 region: CASSLDPIGNYGYTF. The DNA for the CDR3 is TGTGCCAGCAGCTTAGATCCGATAGGCAACTATGGCTACACCTTC.

V and J are TRBV4-1 and TRBJ1-5; D is unclear. Trimming took 5 bases from V and 0 from J, leaving 11 bases between them. The CDR3 has 15 residues. CDR1 MGHRA and CDR2 YSYEKL come from the germline V gene. The CDR3 sequence is CASSVTEVSNQPQHF. As DNA, the CDR3 is TGCGCCAGCAGCGTTACCGAGGTTAGCAATCAGCCCCAGCATTTT.

The V gene is TRBV6-5, the J gene TRBJ1-6, with D uncertain. This CDR3 is built from 14 residues. Between the trimmed V and J ends, which lost 6 bases and 0 bases, there was a span of 6 bases. Germline V CDR1 and CDR2: MNHEY, SVGAGI. The CDR3 loop reads CASRISSYNSPLHF. DNA of the CDR3: TGTGCCAGCAGGATTAGCTCCTATAATTCACCCCTCCACTTT.

V is TRBV11-2 and J is TRBJ2-3; the match to TRBD1 covers 12 bases. Trimming removed 5 bases from V and 7 bases from J; junction bases left unmatched: 7. CDR3 length equals 15 residues. Germline V gene lookup returns CDR1 SGHAT and CDR2 FQNNGV. The CDR3: CASSARDRGRHTQYF. The CDR3 bases are TGTGCCAGCAGCGCCCGGGACAGGGGGCGACATACGCAGTATTTT.

The V gene is TRBV6-6, the J gene TRBJ2-5, with D possibly called TRBD1 or TRBD2 (5 bases each). V was trimmed by 2 bases and J by 2 bases, leaving 9 bases between them. Germline lookup yields CDR1 MNHNY and CDR2 SVGAGI (reference sequence). The CDR3 extends over 14 amino acids. CDR3 DNA sequence: TGTGCCAGCAGTTACGGGACCCGGCAAGAGACCCAGTACTTC. It codes for CASSYGTRQETQYF.

This rearrangement joins TRBV14 to TRBJ2-7; perhaps TRBD1 as D (6 bases). Germline CDR1 reads SGHDN; CDR2 reads FVKESK. The CDR3 consists of 13 residues. Trimming took off 7 bases at V and 2 bases at J, with 12 bases between the two ends. CDR3 DNA: TGTGCCAGCATCTCCCACAGGGCCTACGAGCAGTACTTC. Amino acid sequence: CASISHRAYEQYF.

The chain recombines TRBV5-1 with TRBJ2-7, with D maybe TRBD2 (7 bases). The CDR3 covers 14 residues. Germline values: CDR1 SGHRS, CDR2 YFSETQ. Deletions cut 7 bases from V and 3 bases from J, with 17 bases between. CDR3 in amino acids: CASSPRGGGYEQYF. The CDR3 nucleotides are TGCGCCAGCTCTCCGCGAGGGGGGGGCTACGAGCAGTACTTC.

For this clone: Other DNA sequences in this sample translate to the same CDR3. The chain couples TRBV7-3 to TRBJ1-1; D unresolved. CDR1 and CDR2 (germline): SGHTA, FQGTGA. Trimming took 2 bases from V and 2 from J, leaving 9 bases between them. The CDR3 has 14 amino acids. This chain's CDR3 is CASSLSGPNTEAFF. The CDR3 nucleotides read TGTGCCAGCAGCTTATCAGGACCTAACACTGAAGCTTTCTTT.

In its sample, this clone was seen once. Here the CDR3 DNA reads TGCGCCAACTCTAACTATGGCTACACCTTC. Its translation is CANSNYGYTF. The rearrangement uses TRBV5-1 and TRBJ1-2; D gene ambiguous. Germline values: CDR1 SGHRS, CDR2 YFSETQ. Trimming cost V 9 bases and J 0 bases, with 3 bases left between them. The length of the CDR3 is 10 residues.

The chain has TRBV27 and TRBJ2-6; no firm D call. Germline V gene data show CDR1 as MNHEY and CDR2 as SMNVEV (reference sequence). The CDR3 runs 21 residues. Between the trimmed V and J ends, which lost 6 bases and 0 bases, there was a span of 27 bases. This chain's CDR3 is CASSPLGRAISPSSGANVLTF. The DNA for the CDR3 is TGTGCCAGCAGCCCCTTAGGCAGAGCCATCTCCCCTAGCTCTGGGGCCAACGTCCTGACTTTC.

The genes are TRBV7-8 and TRBJ2-7, with 7 bases aligning to TRBD1. CDR1 and CDR2 from the germline V gene are SGHVS and FQNEAQ. J lost 2 bases, V lost 3 bases, and 7 bases had no gene match. CDR3 length: 15 residues. The CDR3 sequence is CASSFRGTGTYEQYF. The CDR3, as DNA: TGTGCCAGCAGCTTCAGGGGGACGGGCACCTACGAGCAGTACTTC. The full variable domain, completed using reference TRBV7-8 and TRBJ2-7, is GAGVSQSPRYKVAKRGQDVALRCDPISGHVSLFWYQQALGQGPEFLTYFQNEAQLDKSGLPSDRFFAERPEGSVSTLKIQRTQQEDSAVYLCASSFRGTGTYEQYFGPGTRLTVT.